These 4 T cell receptor beta chains came from one sample sequenced in a study of identical twins listed by TCRdb under 2016. Libraries were prepared through 5' RACE. The reads were generated on an Illumina HiSeq 2000. Starting from the raw public reads, TCRdb applied fastp trimming at Q25, assembled clones with MiXCR and retained in-frame beta chains. Each entry is one CDR3 protein sequence, shown with its most common DNA and genes. The sample data list about 520,000 distinct CDR3 sequences, and 22% of these were observed just once. The ten largest clonotypes hold 0.91% of the sample. This sample also belongs to another study, concerning T cells expressing NK-cell markers.

The material sequenced was CD4+ T cells sorted from blood. Receptors originate from a woman under 30 in good health.

The V call is TRBV5-5, the J call TRBJ2-7; 10 nucleotides agree with TRBD1. The CDR3 has 15 residues. After removal of 4 bases from V and 8 bases from J, the junction contained 12 bases not matched to a gene. CDR1 SGHKS and CDR2 YYEKEE come from the germline V gene (reference sequence). The CDR3 here is CASSRQGAGASKQYF. CDR3 DNA: TGTGCCAGCAGCCGACAGGGGGCTGGGGCTAGCAAGCAGTACTTC. The entire variable domain, with the rest obtained from reference TRBV5-5 and TRBJ2-7, is as follows: DAGVTQSPTHLIKTRGQQVTLRCSPISGHKSVSWYQQVLGQGPQFIFQYYEKEERGRGNFPDRFSARQFPNYSSELNVNALLLGDSALYLCASSRQGAGASKQYFGPGTRLTVT.

As to this clonotype: At one end the junction does not follow the germline gene, possibly because of a read error. This chain links TRBV27 with TRBJ2-5; D may be TRBD2 (5 bases). Germline V gene sequence: CDR1 MNHEY, CDR2 SMNVEV (reference sequence). The CDR3 loop spans 13 amino acids. The CDR3 spells CASRLLWGEIQYF. In nucleotides, the CDR3 is TGTGCCAGCCGCCTTTTATGGGGAGAGATCCAGTACTTC.

This clonotype was found a few times. This chain links TRBV5-1 with TRBJ2-3; D is undetermined. This CDR3 spans 11 amino acids. Germline CDR1 and CDR2: SGHRS and YFSETQ. The germline V and J ends were trimmed by 4 bases and 7 bases, with 7 bases remaining between them. CDR3 sequence: CASSRANTQYF. As DNA, the CDR3 is TGCGCCAGCAGCCGGGCCAATACGCAGTATTTT.

This clonotype has more than one count but fewer than ten. This chain links TRBV7-2 with TRBJ2-7, with a tentative D call TRBD1 (6 bases). Germline V gene sequence: CDR1 SGHTA, CDR2 FQGNSA. V was trimmed by 0 bases and J by 2 bases, leaving 11 bases between them. The length of the CDR3 is 15 residues. CDR3 amino acids: CASSLAHGQTYEQYF. CDR3 sequence (DNA): TGTGCCAGCAGCTTAGCGCACGGACAGACCTACGAGCAGTACTTC.